Described below is a single TCR beta chain sequence and its context. The CDR3 has 12 amino acids. The V and J ends lost 2 bases and 8 bases respectively, with 8 bases between them. Germline V gene lookup returns CDR1 LNHNV and CDR2 YYDKDF (reference sequence). The record originates from a study of naive and memory T cell subsets. Two oligonucleotides, mixed equimolar, formed the beta constant-region primer covering TRBC1 and TRBC2. In TCRdb, the UMI-ligation and nested PCR reads were re-called with MiXCR into one record per CDR3 protein. The sample comprises 70,000 to 95,000 distinct CDR3 sequences, about 7% of which are singletons, and 1.6% rests with the top ten.

The source material was central memory CD4+ T cells from blood. V and J are TRBV15 and TRBJ2-3; no reliable D call. The TCR originated in a human donor in good health. The CDR3 DNA follows: TGTGCCACCAGCAGAAACATGGGTACGCAGTATTTT. This encodes CATSRNMGTQYF. The complete variable domain, with remaining parts taken from reference TRBV15 and TRBJ2-3, reads DAMVIQNPRYQVTQFGKPVTLSCSQTLNHNVMYWYQQKSSQAPKLLFHYYDKDFNNEADTPDNFQSRRPNTSFCFLDIRSPGLGDTAMYLCATSRNMGTQYFGPGTRLTVL.